The rows below give T cell receptor beta chains drawn from one sample of a study of CD8 T cells in ankylosing spondylitis. TCRdb analysed the 5' RACE reads with MiXCR anew, one entry per CDR3 protein. Here the sample spans approximately 150,000 distinct CDR3 sequences, about 42% being singletons. The sample taken for sequencing was synovial fluid, either unsorted or a sorted T cell fraction (not recorded which). All receptors come from a male donor with ankylosing spondylitis. CDR3s include the opening cysteine and the closing phenylalanine or tryptophan. D genes are given only for firm matches. The listing skips clone size in some rows; elsewhere it reads once, few, many or a size class.

CDR3nt: TGTGCCAGCTCACCAGTTGTTGGTTCGAGACACATTTTCTACGAGCAGTACTTC
CDR3aa: CASSPVVGSRHIFYEQYF
j_gene: TRBJ2-7
d_gene: .
abundance: .
v_gene: TRBV18

CDR3nt: TGTGCCAGCAACGTACTAGCGGGGCTAATGGACACCGGGGAGCTGTTTTTT
CDR3aa: CASNVLAGLMDTGELFF
j_gene: TRBJ2-2
d_gene: TRBD2
abundance: .
v_gene: TRBV5-6

CDR3nt: TGTGCCAGCAACTTTAGGGGGTCGGGCGTAACCGGGGAGCTGTTTTTT
CDR3aa: CASNFRGSGVTGELFF
j_gene: TRBJ2-2
d_gene: .
abundance: once
v_gene: TRBV28

CDR3nt: TGTGCCAGCAGTCTGGGCCCTCTCTCCTACGAGCAGTACTTC
CDR3aa: CASSLGPLSYEQYF
j_gene: TRBJ2-7
d_gene: .
abundance: .
v_gene: TRBV12-3/TRBV12-4

CDR3nt: TGTGCCAGCAGTTTGGGGGGGCCGTATTATGAGCAGTTCTTC
CDR3aa: CASSLGGPYYEQFF
j_gene: TRBJ2-1
d_gene: .
abundance: .
v_gene: TRBV28

CDR3nt: TGTGCCAGCTCTCCGGACAGGGGGCTTTGGTCGAAATTGGGCGAGCAGTACTTC
CDR3aa: CASSPDRGLWSKLGEQYF
j_gene: TRBJ2-7
d_gene: TRBD1
abundance: .
v_gene: TRBV18

CDR3nt: TGTGCCACCAGTGATCCGACTAGCCGGGAGACCCAGTACTTC
CDR3aa: CATSDPTSRETQYF
j_gene: TRBJ2-5
d_gene: TRBD2
abundance: .
v_gene: TRBV24-1

CDR3nt: TGCAGCGTTGTTGAGGTTAACTATGGCTACACCTTC
CDR3aa: CSVVEVNYGYTF
j_gene: TRBJ1-2
d_gene: .
abundance: once
v_gene: TRBV29-1

CDR3nt: TGTGCCAGCAGGCGAGCGGGAGGGCCCCCAGAGACCCAGTACTTC
CDR3aa: CASRRAGGPPETQYF
j_gene: TRBJ2-5
d_gene: TRBD2
abundance: few
v_gene: TRBV28

CDR3nt: TGTGCCAGCAGTCAGACTGGACTGATGATCAATGAGCAGTTCTTC
CDR3aa: CASSQTGLMINEQFF
j_gene: TRBJ2-1
d_gene: .
abundance: many
v_gene: TRBV27

CDR3nt: TGCAGCGTCGACGCCGGTCCGCCTACGAACTATGGCTACACCTTC
CDR3aa: CSVDAGPPTNYGYTF
j_gene: TRBJ1-2
d_gene: .
abundance: .
v_gene: TRBV29-1

CDR3nt: TGCGCCAGCAGCACCCGGGACAGGGGGCGAAATGAGCAGTTCTTC
CDR3aa: CASSTRDRGRNEQFF
j_gene: TRBJ2-1
d_gene: TRBD1
abundance: .
v_gene: TRBV5-1

CDR3nt: TGCGCCAGCCGCGCCGCCCCGACAGGGACCCCCTCCTACGAGCAGTACTTC
CDR3aa: CASRAAPTGTPSYEQYF
j_gene: TRBJ2-7
d_gene: TRBD1
abundance: .
v_gene: TRBV5-1

CDR3nt: TGTGCCAGCAGCCCACAGGGGAGGGAAAAACTGTTTTTT
CDR3aa: CASSPQGREKLFF
j_gene: TRBJ1-4
d_gene: TRBD1
abundance: many
v_gene: TRBV27

CDR3nt: TGTGCCAGCAGCCAAGACAGGATCTACACTGAAGCTTTCTTT
CDR3aa: CASSQDRIYTEAFF
j_gene: TRBJ1-1
d_gene: .
abundance: .
v_gene: TRBV4-2

CDR3nt: TGTGCCAGCAGTCAAAGGGTAGCCTTCCACCAAGAGACCCAGTACTTC
CDR3aa: CASSQRVAFHQETQYF
j_gene: TRBJ2-5
d_gene: .
abundance: .
v_gene: TRBV6-2/TRBV6-3

CDR3nt: TGTGCCAGCAGCTTATGGCACGGAAACTATGGCTACACCTTC
CDR3aa: CASSLWHGNYGYTF
j_gene: TRBJ1-2
d_gene: .
abundance: .
v_gene: TRBV7-9

CDR3nt: TGTGCCAGCAGCCCTGGTTTTGAACAGCCTTACAATGAGCAGTTCTTC
CDR3aa: CASSPGFEQPYNEQFF
j_gene: TRBJ2-1
d_gene: .
abundance: .
v_gene: TRBV28

CDR3nt: TGTGCCAGCAGATCAGAACAGGGGTCGAATTCACCCCTCCACTTT
CDR3aa: CASRSEQGSNSPLHF
j_gene: TRBJ1-6
d_gene: TRBD1
abundance: many
v_gene: TRBV2

CDR3nt: TGTGCCAGCAGTTTCCAGGGGACGTTACCGCGTTCACCCCTCCACTTT
CDR3aa: CASSFQGTLPRSPLHF
j_gene: TRBJ1-6
d_gene: .
abundance: .
v_gene: TRBV28

CDR3nt: TGCAGTGCTAGAGGGTCGGGACGGCCGAGCTATGGCTACACCTTC
CDR3aa: CSARGSGRPSYGYTF
j_gene: TRBJ1-2
d_gene: .
abundance: .
v_gene: TRBV20-1

CDR3nt: TGTGCCAGCAGCTTATCCACCACAGAGCTCTCTGGAAACACCATATATTTT
CDR3aa: CASSLSTTELSGNTIYF
j_gene: TRBJ1-3
d_gene: .
abundance: .
v_gene: TRBV7-9

CDR3nt: TGCGCCAGCAGCCACCCCTTCTACGGGAACTACGAGCAGTACTTC
CDR3aa: CASSHPFYGNYEQYF
j_gene: TRBJ2-7
d_gene: .
abundance: .
v_gene: TRBV4-1

CDR3nt: TGTGCCAGCAGCCGGGGGGAGCGGGCCCCTGAAGCTTTCTTT
CDR3aa: CASSRGERAPEAFF
j_gene: TRBJ1-1
d_gene: .
abundance: .
v_gene: TRBV11-2

CDR3nt: TGTGCCAGCAGCCCGCCTTTTGGGGCAGTCGGTGGCTACACCTTC
CDR3aa: CASSPPFGAVGGYTF
j_gene: TRBJ1-2
d_gene: .
abundance: .
v_gene: TRBV7-9